This TCR beta chain was documented in a study of blood T cells in healthy people across ages. Study findings and constraints: Observed TCR beta diversity per million T cells went down as age went up. This fall followed a roughly linear course with age.

On this clonotype itself: Its target is unknown.

This CDR3 contains 15 residues. With 2 bases clipped from V and 5 bases from J, the junction kept 4 bases outside the gene matches. CDR1 and CDR2 from the germline V gene are KGHSH and LQKENI. For the second PCR, which ran for about 6 to 11 cycles, a sample-barcoded 5' primer and a J-beta primer mix were used. Each sample yielded at least 3 million CDR3-containing paired-end reads. One entry per CDR3 protein, called by TCRdb with MiXCR from the 5' RACE reads. The top ten hold over 20% of the sample, which has about 970,000 distinct CDR3 sequences, roughly half seen once. Sample donors were healthy Caucasian individuals that came from Russia, aged roughly 6 to 100. Around 10 milliliters was the volume of peripheral blood drawn from each donor.

This TCR was recovered from a woman aged 55-69 years in good health. The chain combines TRBV18 with TRBJ2-5; 11 bases align to TRBD2. The sequenced sample was blood. CDR3 sequence: CASSPTSGRRETQYF. For the CDR3, the DNA is TGTGCCAGCTCACCAACTAGCGGGAGACGGGAGACCCAGTACTTC. Combining the CDR3 with reference TRBV18 and TRBJ2-5 gives the whole variable domain NAGVMQNPRHLVRRRGQEARLRCSPMKGHSHVYWYRQLPEEGLKFMVYLQKENIIDESGMPKERFSAEFPKEGPSILRIQQVVRGDSAAYFCASSPTSGRRETQYFGPGTRLLVL.